Sequencing of this T cell receptor (beta chain) was carried out in a study of T cells in localized non-small cell lung cancer. TCRdb's table, derived via immunoSEQ multiplex PCR, lists solely in-frame clones and lacks some. The sample carries 30,000 to 35,000 clones, about 88% recorded once. The CDR3 is 17 amino acids. Germline-derived CDR1 and CDR2 are LGHNA and YSLEER. The V segment lost 0 bases and the J segment 0 bases; nucleotides outside the gene matches: 5. Study-wide findings and caveats: Uninvolved adjacent lung showed peak T cell clonality, exceeding tumor. Multi-region tumor sequencing was not done, so intratumor heterogeneity could not be excluded.

Comment on this clone: The antigen is unknown.

The V and J genes are TRBV4-3 and TRBJ2-3, with 8 bases that match TRBD1. Sequenced here: peripheral blood, sampled before any cancer treatment. The TCR originated in a woman aged 35 to 70 with stage I lung adenocarcinoma. Here the CDR3 DNA reads TGCGCCAGCAGCCAAGATCCGACAGGGGCTAGCACAGATACGCAGTATTTT. Translated, it gives CASSQDPTGASTDTQYF.